This TCR beta chain came from a study of shared clonotypes between healthy human individuals. With respect to this clone: What it recognizes is unknown.

V dropped 8 bases and J dropped 3 bases, with 14 bases sitting between them. The germline V gene encodes CDR1 MDHEN and CDR2 SYDVKM. This CDR3 is built from 15 residues. CD8 cells regarded as naive lacked CD45RO, were positively chosen for CCR7, and omitted terminally differentiated effector memory CD45RA+ cells. Libraries were prepared by immunoSEQ multiplex PCR; TCRdb keeps only in-frame clonotypes and omits some of them. In the table there are approximately 1.9 million clones, around 95% of which are singletons. Overall study findings and caveats: Although depth was large, rarefaction showed that sequencing of the sorted subsets was incomplete.

The sequencing sample was made of naive CD8+ T cells from PBMCs. The sequence was collected from a man between 18 and 35 years old in good health. Some clones in this sample may be carry-over from other donors' samples. This chain links TRBV28 with TRBJ2-6; TRBD2 might be the D (5 bases). The CDR3 DNA reads as TGTGCCAGCCAGGAGAGGGTAGGTGGGGCCAACGTCCTGACTTTC. Protein: CASQERVGGANVLTF.